The 17 T cell receptor beta chains given below trace back to one sample, sequenced in a study of blood T cell repertoires in COVID-19. The data were produced by immunoSEQ multiplex PCR, yet TCRdb's version contains in-frame clones alone and is incomplete. The data hold 190,000 or so clones, with around 90% observed a single time. Sequencing was performed on PBMCs or T cells enriched from blood (not recorded which). Receptors were obtained from a young man with acute COVID-19.

The J gene is TRBJ2-2, the V gene TRBV4-1, with 10 nucleotides matching TRBD2. The CDR3 has 18 residues. The J segment lost 0 bases and the V segment lost 1 base, leaving 5 bases of the junction unmatched. In germline, CDR1 is MGHRA, CDR2 YSYEKL. CDR3 coding DNA: TGCGCCAGCAGCCAAGGGGGAGCGGGAGGGTCGAACACCGGGGAGCTGTTTTTT. It specifies CASSQGGAGGSNTGELFF.

The chain carries TRBV28 and TRBJ2-7; TRBD1 aligns across 9 bases. The CDR3 covers 14 residues. After removal of 7 bases from V and 2 bases from J, the junction contained 6 bases not matched to a gene. CDR1 and CDR2 from the germline V gene are MDHEN and SYDVKM. For the CDR3, the DNA is TGTGCCAGCAACCCGACAGGGGGTACCTACGAGCAGTACTTC. Translating gives CASNPTGGTYEQYF.

V usage is TRBV7-9 and J usage is TRBJ2-1, with a weak D call TRBD2 (7 bases). V lost 5 bases and J 1 base, leaving 18 bases between the germline ends. Germline loops: CDR1 SEHNR, CDR2 FQNEAQ (reference sequence). The CDR3 length is 17 residues. Written as DNA, the CDR3 is TGTGCCAGCAGCACGACGCGGGGGCCGTTATCCTACAATGAGCAGTTCTTC. Translating it yields CASSTTRGPLSYNEQFF.

This chain connects TRBV4-2 to TRBJ2-1; D is possibly TRBD2 (5 bases). Looked up from germline, CDR1 is LGHNA and CDR2 is YNFKEQ. There are 16 residues in the CDR3. Trimming took 3 bases from V and 0 from J, leaving 12 bases between them. The CDR3 DNA is TGTGCCAGCAGCCATTACGGGATTAGCTCCTACAATGAGCAGTTCTTC. It encodes CASSHYGISSYNEQFF.

The chain uses TRBV19 and TRBJ2-7, with TRBD2 matching 9 bases. V shed 1 base and J 0 bases; nucleotides not matched to a gene: 1. Germline values: CDR1 LNHDA, CDR2 SQIVND (reference sequence). The CDR3 extends over 15 amino acids. This CDR3 is CASSIVAGASYEQYF. In DNA, the CDR3 is TGTGCCAGTAGTATAGTAGCGGGAGCCTCCTACGAGCAGTACTTC. The variable domain in full, completed from reference TRBV19 and TRBJ2-7, reads DGGITQSPKYLFRKEGQNVTLSCEQNLNHDAMYWYRQDPGQGLRLIYYSQIVNDFQKGDIAEGYSVSREKKESFPLTVTSAQKNPTAFYLCASSIVAGASYEQYFGPGTRLTVT.

The chain combines TRBV28 with TRBJ1-1; the D gene is possibly TRBD1 (5 bases). Trimming shortened V by 7 bases and J by 1 base, and 13 bases separated the two germline ends. The CDR3 length is 14 residues. The V gene's germline CDR1 is MDHEN and CDR2 SYDVKM. The CDR3 sequence: CASNSGQANTEAFF. Here the CDR3 DNA reads TGTGCCAGCAATTCCGGACAAGCGAACACTGAAGCTTTCTTT.

The gene calls are TRBV15 and TRBJ2-2; TRBD2 might be the D (5 bases). The CDR3 totals 16 residues. V was clipped by 0 bases and J by 3 bases, with 11 bases between them. Germline-derived CDR1 and CDR2 are LNHNV and YYDKDF (reference sequence). The DNA of the CDR3 is TGTGCCACCAGCAGAGATGCGGGTTACTACACCGGGGAGCTGTTTTTT. It yields the protein CATSRDAGYYTGELFF.

This clone was detected only a few times. The gene calls are TRBV28 and TRBJ2-1, with TRBD1 matching over 7 bases. Germline V gene lookup returns CDR1 MDHEN and CDR2 SYDVKM. V was pared by 3 bases and J by 0 bases, with 8 bases of the junction left unmatched. The CDR3 spans 17 residues. For the CDR3, the DNA is TGTGCCAGCAGTTTGGAAGCGGCAGGGGGCTCCTACAATGAGCAGTTCTTC. Translating gives CASSLEAAGGSYNEQFF.

This chain links TRBV13 with TRBJ2-1; D perhaps matches TRBD2 (7 bases). Trimming removed 2 bases from V and 8 bases from J, with 13 bases in between. The CDR3 has 14 residues. The germline V gene encodes CDR1 PRHDT and CDR2 FYEKMQ (reference sequence). The CDR3: CASSLFGGGYEQFF. The CDR3 DNA sequence: TGTGCCAGCAGCTTATTTGGGGGGGGCTATGAGCAGTTCTTC.

The V gene is TRBV5-1, the J gene TRBJ2-7; 10 bases line up with TRBD2. The junction had 3 bases not matched to a gene; V was cut back by 4 bases and J by 2 bases. CDR3 length: 14 residues. The germline CDR1 and CDR2 sequences are SGHRS and YFSETQ. The CDR3 coding sequence is TGCGCCAGCAGCGACGGGACTAGCGCCTACGAGCAGTACTTC. It specifies CASSDGTSAYEQYF.

This chain links TRBV30 with TRBJ2-5, with a possible D match to TRBD1 (6 bases). This CDR3 has 13 amino acids. CDR1 is GTSNPN, CDR2 SVGIG, per germline (reference sequence). V lost 8 bases, J lost 1 base, and 14 bases lay in between. The CDR3 DNA sequence: TGTGCCGGCGACAGGAACCTCCAAGAGACCCAGTACTTC. Amino acid sequence: CAGDRNLQETQYF.

The V call is TRBV27, the J call TRBJ2-5; 13 bases align to TRBD2. The germline CDR1 and CDR2 sequences are MNHEY and SMNVEV (reference sequence). This CDR3 is 16 amino acids long. V shed 6 bases and J 5 bases; nucleotides not matched to a gene: 9. The CDR3 spells CASSPGTSGIGETQYF. The CDR3 nucleotides are TGTGCCAGCAGCCCAGGGACTAGCGGGATAGGTGAGACCCAGTACTTC.

The chain uses TRBV20-1 and TRBJ2-3, with 11 bases that match TRBD1. The CDR3 covers 15 residues. V lost 3 bases and J lost 4; bases outside the gene matches: 6. CDR1 is DFQATT, CDR2 SNEGSKA, per germline (reference sequence). This CDR3 is CSASLRTGGADTQYF. The CDR3 nucleotides read TGCAGTGCTAGTTTACGGACAGGGGGCGCAGATACGCAGTATTTT.

V gene TRBV3-1 (or the pseudogene TRBV3-2) combines with J gene TRBJ2-3; 8 bases match TRBD2. Germline-derived CDR1 and CDR2 are LGHDT and YNNKEL (reference sequence). Losses at the gene ends were 6 bases for V and 4 bases for J; bases not matched to a gene: 6. This CDR3 is built from 14 residues. The CDR3 DNA is TGTGCCAGCAGGAAGAGCGGGGGCGCAGATACGCAGTATTTT. It specifies CASRKSGGADTQYF.

This sequence joins TRBV4-3 and TRBJ2-3; D possibly corresponds to TRBD1 (6 bases). Germline CDR1 LGHNA, CDR2 YSLEER. The CDR3 length is 17 residues. Deletions cut 0 bases from V and 5 bases from J, with 18 bases between. This chain's CDR3 is CASSQEAGDTSLDTQYF. The DNA for the CDR3 is TGCGCCAGCAGCCAAGAAGCTGGGGACACCTCCTTAGATACGCAGTATTTT.

The chain is built from TRBV4-2 and TRBJ2-5, with TRBD2 matching over 8 bases. Germline V gene lookup returns CDR1 LGHNA and CDR2 YNFKEQ. This CDR3 spans 17 amino acids. Germline trimming cut 2 bases from V and 2 bases from J; bases unmatched to any gene: 10. This CDR3 is CASSQSSGTSPQETQYF. The CDR3 bases are TGTGCCAGCAGCCAATCATCCGGGACTAGTCCACAAGAGACCCAGTACTTC.

The rearrangement uses TRBV28 and TRBJ1-5, with no clear D. Germline V lookup: CDR1 MDHEN, CDR2 SYDVKM. Trimming took off 2 bases at V and 4 bases at J, with 15 bases between the two ends. This CDR3 has 16 amino acids. The CDR3 DNA sequence: TGTGCCAGCAGTTTAGAGTCTAGCCAGAAGAATCAGCCCCAGCATTTT. This codes for CASSLESSQKNQPQHF.